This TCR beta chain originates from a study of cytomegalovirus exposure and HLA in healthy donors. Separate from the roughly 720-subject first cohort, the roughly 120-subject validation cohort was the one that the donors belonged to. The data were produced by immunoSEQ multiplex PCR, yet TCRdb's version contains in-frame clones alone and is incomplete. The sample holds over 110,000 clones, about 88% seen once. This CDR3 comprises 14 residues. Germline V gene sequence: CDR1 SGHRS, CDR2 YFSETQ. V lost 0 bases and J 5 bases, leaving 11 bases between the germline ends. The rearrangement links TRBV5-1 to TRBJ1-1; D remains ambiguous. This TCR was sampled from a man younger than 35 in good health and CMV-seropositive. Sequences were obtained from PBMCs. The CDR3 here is CASSLGENWTEAFF. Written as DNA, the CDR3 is TGCGCCAGCAGCTTGGGGGAGAATTGGACTGAAGCTTTCTTT. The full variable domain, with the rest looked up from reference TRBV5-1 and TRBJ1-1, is KAGVTQTPRYLIKTRGQQVTLSCSPISGHRSVSWYQQTPGQGLQFLFEYFSETQRNKGNFPGRFSGRQFSNSRSEMNVSTLELGDSALYLCASSLGENWTEAFFGQGTRLTVV.